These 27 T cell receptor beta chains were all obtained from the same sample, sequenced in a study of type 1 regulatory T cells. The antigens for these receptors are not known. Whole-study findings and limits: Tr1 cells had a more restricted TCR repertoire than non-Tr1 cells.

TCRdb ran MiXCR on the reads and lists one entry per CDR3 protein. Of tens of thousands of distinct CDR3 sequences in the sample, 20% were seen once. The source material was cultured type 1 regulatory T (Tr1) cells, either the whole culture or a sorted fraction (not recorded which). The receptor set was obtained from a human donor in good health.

The CDR3 nucleotides read TGCGCCAGCAGCTTGTCGGGGGGAGCGGGCCAAGAGACCCAGTACTTC. It codes for CASSLSGGAGQETQYF. The genes are TRBV5-1 and TRBJ2-5; 7 positions match TRBD2. The J segment lost 1 base and the V segment lost 1 base, leaving 7 bases of the junction unmatched. Looked up from germline, CDR1 is SGHRS and CDR2 is YFSETQ. The CDR3 totals 16 residues. The entire variable domain, with the rest obtained from reference TRBV5-1 and TRBJ2-5, is as follows: KAGVTQTPRYLIKTRGQQVTLSCSPISGHRSVSWYQQTPGQGLQFLFEYFSETQRNKGNFPGRFSGRQFSNSRSEMNVSTLELGDSALYLCASSLSGGAGQETQYFGPGTRLLVL.

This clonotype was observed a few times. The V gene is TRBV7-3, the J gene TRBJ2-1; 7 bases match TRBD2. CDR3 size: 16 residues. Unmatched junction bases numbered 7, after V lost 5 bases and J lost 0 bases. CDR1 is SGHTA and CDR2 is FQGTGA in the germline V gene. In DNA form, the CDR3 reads TGTGCCAGCAGCAAACTAGCGCCGAGCTCCTACAATGAGCAGTTCTTC. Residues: CASSKLAPSSYNEQFF.

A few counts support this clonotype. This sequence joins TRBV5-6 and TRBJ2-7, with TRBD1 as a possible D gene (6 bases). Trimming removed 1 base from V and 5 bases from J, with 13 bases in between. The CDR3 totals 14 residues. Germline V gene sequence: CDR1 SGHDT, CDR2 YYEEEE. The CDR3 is CASSLSGEFHEQYF. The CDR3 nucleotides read TGTGCCAGCAGCTTGTCAGGGGAGTTCCACGAGCAGTACTTC.

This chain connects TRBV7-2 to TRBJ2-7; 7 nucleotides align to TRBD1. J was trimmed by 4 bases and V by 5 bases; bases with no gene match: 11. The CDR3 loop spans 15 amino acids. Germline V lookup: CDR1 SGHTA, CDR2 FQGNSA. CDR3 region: CASSPPTGLKYEQYF. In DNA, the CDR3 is TGTGCCAGCAGCCCCCCGACAGGGCTAAAATACGAGCAGTACTTC.

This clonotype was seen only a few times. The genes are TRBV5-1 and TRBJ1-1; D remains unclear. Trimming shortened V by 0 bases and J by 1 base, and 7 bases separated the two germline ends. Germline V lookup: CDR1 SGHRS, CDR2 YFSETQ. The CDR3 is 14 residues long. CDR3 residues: CASSLEAGNTEAFF. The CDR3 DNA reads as TGCGCCAGCAGCTTGGAGGCAGGGAACACTGAAGCTTTCTTT. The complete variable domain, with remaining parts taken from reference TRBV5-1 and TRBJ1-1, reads KAGVTQTPRYLIKTRGQQVTLSCSPISGHRSVSWYQQTPGQGLQFLFEYFSETQRNKGNFPGRFSGRQFSNSRSEMNVSTLELGDSALYLCASSLEAGNTEAFFGQGTRLTVV.

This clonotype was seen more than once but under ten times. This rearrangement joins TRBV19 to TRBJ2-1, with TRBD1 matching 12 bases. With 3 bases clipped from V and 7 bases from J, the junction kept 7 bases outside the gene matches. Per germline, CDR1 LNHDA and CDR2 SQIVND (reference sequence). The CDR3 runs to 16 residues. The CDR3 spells CASSILPGQGANEQFF. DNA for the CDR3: TGTGCCAGTAGTATTCTCCCGGGACAGGGGGCAAATGAGCAGTTCTTC.

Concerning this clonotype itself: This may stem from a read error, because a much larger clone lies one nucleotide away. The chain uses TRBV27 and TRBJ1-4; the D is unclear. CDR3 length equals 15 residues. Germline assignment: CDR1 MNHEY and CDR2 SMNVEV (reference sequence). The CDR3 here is CAGSKRATTNEKLFF. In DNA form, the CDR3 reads TGTGCCGGCAGTAAGAGGGCGACAACTAATGAAAAACTGTTTTTT.

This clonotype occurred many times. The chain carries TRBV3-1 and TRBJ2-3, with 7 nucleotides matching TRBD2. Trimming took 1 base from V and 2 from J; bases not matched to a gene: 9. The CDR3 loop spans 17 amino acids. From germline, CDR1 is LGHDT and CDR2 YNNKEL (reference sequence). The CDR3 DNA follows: TGTGCCAGCAGCCAAGCCCATTCTAGCGGTACCACAGATACGCAGTATTTT. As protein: CASSQAHSSGTTDTQYF.

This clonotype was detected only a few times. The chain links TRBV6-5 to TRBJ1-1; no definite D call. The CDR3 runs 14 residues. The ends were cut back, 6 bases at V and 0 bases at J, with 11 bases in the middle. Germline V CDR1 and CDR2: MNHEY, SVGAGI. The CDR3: CASRRDGMNTEAFF. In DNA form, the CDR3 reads TGTGCCAGCAGGCGAGACGGCATGAACACTGAAGCTTTCTTT.

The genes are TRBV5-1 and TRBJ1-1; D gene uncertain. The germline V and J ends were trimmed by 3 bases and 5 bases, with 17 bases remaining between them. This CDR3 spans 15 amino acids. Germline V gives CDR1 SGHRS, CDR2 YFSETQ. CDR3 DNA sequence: TGCGCCAGCAGCTCCCTGTCTCAGCTGCGGACTGAAGCTTTCTTT. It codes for CASSSLSQLRTEAFF.

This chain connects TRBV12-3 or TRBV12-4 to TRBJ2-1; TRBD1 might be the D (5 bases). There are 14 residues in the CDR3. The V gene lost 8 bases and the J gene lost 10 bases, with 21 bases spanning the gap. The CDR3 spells CASGYSQWGGEQFF. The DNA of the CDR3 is TGTGCCAGCGGTTATAGTCAATGGGGCGGAGAGCAGTTCTTC.

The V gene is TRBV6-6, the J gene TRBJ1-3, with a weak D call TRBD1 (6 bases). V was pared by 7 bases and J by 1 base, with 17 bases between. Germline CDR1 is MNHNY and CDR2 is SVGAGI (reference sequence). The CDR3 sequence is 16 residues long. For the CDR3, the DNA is TGTGCCAGCACCATTCATGGGGGGGCGTCTGGAAACACCATATATTTT. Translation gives CASTIHGGASGNTIYF.

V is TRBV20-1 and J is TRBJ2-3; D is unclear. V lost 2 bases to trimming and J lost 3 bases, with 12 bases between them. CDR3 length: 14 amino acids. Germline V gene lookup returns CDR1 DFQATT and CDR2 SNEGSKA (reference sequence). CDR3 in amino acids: CSARSGIGTDTQYF. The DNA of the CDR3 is TGCAGTGCTAGATCTGGGATCGGGACAGATACGCAGTATTTT.

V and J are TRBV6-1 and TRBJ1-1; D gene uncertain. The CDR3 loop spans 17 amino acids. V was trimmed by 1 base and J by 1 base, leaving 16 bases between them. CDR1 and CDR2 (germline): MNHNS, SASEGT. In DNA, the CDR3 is TGTGCCAGCAGTGAAGTCGGCGTTGGGGTTTCGAACACTGAAGCTTTCTTT. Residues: CASSEVGVGVSNTEAFF.

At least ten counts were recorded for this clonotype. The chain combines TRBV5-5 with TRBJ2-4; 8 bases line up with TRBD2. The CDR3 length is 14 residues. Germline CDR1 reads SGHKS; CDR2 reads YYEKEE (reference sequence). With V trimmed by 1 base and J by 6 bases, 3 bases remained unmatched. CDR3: CASSLSGGGNIQYF. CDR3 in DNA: TGTGCCAGCAGCTTGTCGGGAGGGGGAAACATTCAGTACTTC.

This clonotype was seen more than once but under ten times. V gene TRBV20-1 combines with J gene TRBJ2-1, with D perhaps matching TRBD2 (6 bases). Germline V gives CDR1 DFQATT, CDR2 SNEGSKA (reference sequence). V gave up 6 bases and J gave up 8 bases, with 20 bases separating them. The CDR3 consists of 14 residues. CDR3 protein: CSAPKGRSRDEQFF. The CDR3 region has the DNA TGCAGTGCGCCTAAAGGGAGGTCGCGCGATGAGCAGTTCTTC.

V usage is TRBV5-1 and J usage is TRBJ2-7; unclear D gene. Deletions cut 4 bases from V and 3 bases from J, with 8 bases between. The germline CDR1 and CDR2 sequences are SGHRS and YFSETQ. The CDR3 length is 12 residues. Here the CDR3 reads CASSPNHYEQYF. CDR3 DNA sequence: TGCGCCAGCAGCCCCAACCACTACGAGCAGTACTTC. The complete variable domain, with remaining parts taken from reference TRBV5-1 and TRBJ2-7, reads KAGVTQTPRYLIKTRGQQVTLSCSPISGHRSVSWYQQTPGQGLQFLFEYFSETQRNKGNFPGRFSGRQFSNSRSEMNVSTLELGDSALYLCASSPNHYEQYFGPGTRLTVT.

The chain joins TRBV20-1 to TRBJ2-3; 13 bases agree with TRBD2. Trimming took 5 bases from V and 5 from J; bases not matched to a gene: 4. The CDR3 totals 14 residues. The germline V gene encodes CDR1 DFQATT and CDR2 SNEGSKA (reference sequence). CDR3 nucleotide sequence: TGCAGTGCTGATCGGACTAGCGGGAGAGATACGCAGTATTTT. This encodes CSADRTSGRDTQYF.

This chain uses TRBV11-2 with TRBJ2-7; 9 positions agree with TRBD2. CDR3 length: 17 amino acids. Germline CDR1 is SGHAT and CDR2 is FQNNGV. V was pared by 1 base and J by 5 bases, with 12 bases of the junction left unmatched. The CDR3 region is CASSLALPGGLANEQYF. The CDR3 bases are TGTGCCAGCAGCTTAGCGCTTCCCGGGGGACTAGCAAACGAGCAGTACTTC.

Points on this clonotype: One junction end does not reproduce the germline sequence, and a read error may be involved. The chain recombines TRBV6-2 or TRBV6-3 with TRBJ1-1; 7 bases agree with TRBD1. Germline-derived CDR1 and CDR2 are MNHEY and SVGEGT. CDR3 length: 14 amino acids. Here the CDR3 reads CASSYRQGITEDFF. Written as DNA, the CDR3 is TGTGCCAGCAGTTACCGACAGGGAATAACTGAAGATTTCTTT.

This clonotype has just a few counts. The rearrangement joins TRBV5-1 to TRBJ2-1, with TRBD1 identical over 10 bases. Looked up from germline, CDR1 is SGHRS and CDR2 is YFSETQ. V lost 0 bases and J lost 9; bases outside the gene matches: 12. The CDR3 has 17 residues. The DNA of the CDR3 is TGCGCCAGCAGCTTGGCAACCGGGACAGGGGCTCGAGGTGAGCAGTTCTTC. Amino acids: CASSLATGTGARGEQFF.

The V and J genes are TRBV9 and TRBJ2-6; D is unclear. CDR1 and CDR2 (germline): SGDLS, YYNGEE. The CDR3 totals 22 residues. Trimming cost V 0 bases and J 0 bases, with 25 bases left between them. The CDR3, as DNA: TGTGCCAGCAGCGTAGAAATAAAGGCGGAATGGAGCTCCCACTCTGGGGCCAACGTCCTGACTTTC. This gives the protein CASSVEIKAEWSSHSGANVLTF.

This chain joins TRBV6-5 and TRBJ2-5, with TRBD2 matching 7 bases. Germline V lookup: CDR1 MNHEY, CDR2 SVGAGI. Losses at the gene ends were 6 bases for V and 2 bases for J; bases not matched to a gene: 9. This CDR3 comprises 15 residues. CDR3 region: CASRTPSGNQETQYF. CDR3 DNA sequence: TGTGCCAGCAGGACCCCTAGCGGAAATCAAGAGACCCAGTACTTC.

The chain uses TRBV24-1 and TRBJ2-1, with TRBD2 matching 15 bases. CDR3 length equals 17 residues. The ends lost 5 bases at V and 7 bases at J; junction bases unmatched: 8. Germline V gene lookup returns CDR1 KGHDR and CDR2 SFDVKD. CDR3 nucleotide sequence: TGTGCCACCAGTGGACAGGGACTAGCGGGAGGCGGAAATGAGCAGTTCTTC. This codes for CATSGQGLAGGGNEQFF.

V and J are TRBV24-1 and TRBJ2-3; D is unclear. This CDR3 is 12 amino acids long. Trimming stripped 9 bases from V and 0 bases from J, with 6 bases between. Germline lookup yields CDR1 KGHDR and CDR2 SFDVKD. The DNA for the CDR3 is TGTGCCACCGGCGGTAGCACAGATACGCAGTATTTT. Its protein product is CATGGSTDTQYF.

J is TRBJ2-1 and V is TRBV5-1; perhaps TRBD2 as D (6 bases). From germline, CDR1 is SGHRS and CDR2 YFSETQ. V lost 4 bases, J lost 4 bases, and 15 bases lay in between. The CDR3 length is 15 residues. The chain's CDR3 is CASSALGGKYNEQFF. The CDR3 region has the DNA TGCGCCAGCAGCGCCCTCGGCGGGAAGTACAATGAGCAGTTCTTC.

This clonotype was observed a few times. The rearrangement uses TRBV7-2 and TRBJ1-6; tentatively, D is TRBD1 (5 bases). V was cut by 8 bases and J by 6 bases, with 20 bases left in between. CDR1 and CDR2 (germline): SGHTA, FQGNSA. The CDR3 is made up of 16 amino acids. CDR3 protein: CASVTGTSESNSPLHF. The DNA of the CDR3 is TGTGCCAGCGTAACCGGGACCTCCGAGAGTAATTCACCCCTCCACTTT.